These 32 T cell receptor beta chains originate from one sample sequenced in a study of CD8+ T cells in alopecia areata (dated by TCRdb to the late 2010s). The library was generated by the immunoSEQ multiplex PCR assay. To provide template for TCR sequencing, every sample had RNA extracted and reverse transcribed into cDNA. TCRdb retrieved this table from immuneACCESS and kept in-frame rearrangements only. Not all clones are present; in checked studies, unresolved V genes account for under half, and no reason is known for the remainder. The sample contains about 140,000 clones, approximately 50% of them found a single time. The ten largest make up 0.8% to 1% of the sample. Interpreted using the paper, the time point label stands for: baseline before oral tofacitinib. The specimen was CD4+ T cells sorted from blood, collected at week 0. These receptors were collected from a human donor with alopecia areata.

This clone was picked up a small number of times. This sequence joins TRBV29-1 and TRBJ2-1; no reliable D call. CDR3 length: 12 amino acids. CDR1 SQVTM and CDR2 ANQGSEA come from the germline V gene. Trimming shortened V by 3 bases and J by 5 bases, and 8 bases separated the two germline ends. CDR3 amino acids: CSVDRSHNEQFF. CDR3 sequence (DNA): TGCAGCGTTGATCGGTCTCACAATGAGCAGTTCTTC.

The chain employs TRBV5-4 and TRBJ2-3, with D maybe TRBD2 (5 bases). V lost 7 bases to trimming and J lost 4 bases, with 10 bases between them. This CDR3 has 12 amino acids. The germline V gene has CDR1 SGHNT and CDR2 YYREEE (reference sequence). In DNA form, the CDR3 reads TGTGCCAGCTTCGAGGGCCCAGATACGCAGTATTTT. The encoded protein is CASFEGPDTQYF. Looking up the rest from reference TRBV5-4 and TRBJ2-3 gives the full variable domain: ETGVTQSPTHLIKTRGQQVTLRCSSQSGHNTVSWYQQALGQGPQFIFQYYREEENGRGNFPPRFSGLQFPNYSSELNVNALELDDSALYLCASFEGPDTQYFGPGTRLTVL.

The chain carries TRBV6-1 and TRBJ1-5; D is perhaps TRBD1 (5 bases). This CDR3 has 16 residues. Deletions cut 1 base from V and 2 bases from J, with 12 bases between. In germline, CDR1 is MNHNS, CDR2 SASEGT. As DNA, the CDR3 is TGTGCCAGCAGTGAAGGGAGGCGGGGGGGCAATCAGCCCCAGCATTTT. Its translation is CASSEGRRGGNQPQHF.

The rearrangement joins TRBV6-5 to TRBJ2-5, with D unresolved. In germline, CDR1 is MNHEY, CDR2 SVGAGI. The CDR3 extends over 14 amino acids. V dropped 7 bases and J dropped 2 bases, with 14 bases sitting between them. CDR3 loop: CASTNKGRQETQYF. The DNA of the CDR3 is TGTGCCAGCACCAATAAAGGTAGACAAGAGACCCAGTACTTC.

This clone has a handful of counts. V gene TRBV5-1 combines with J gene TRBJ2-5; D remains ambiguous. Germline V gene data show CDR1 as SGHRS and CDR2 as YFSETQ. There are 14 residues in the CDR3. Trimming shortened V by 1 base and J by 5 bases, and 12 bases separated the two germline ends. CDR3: CASSLYGSAETQYF. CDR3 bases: TGCGCCAGCAGCTTGTATGGGTCGGCGGAGACCCAGTACTTC.

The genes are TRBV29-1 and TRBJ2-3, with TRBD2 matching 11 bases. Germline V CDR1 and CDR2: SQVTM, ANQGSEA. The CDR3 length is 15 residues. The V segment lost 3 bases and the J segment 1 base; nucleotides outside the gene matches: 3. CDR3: CSVEPGLAGTDTQYF. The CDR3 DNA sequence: TGCAGCGTTGAGCCGGGACTAGCGGGCACAGATACGCAGTATTTT.

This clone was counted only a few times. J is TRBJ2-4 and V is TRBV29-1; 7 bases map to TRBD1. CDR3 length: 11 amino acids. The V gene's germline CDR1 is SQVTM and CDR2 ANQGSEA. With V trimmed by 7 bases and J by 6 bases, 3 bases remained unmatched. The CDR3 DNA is TGCAGCGGTGGGGACAGAAACATTCAGTACTTC. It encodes CSGGDRNIQYF.

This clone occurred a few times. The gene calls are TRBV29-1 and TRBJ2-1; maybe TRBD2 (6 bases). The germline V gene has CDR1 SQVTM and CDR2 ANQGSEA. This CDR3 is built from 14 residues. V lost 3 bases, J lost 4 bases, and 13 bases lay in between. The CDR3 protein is CSVDMGGTYNEQFF. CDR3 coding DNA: TGCAGCGTTGATATGGGGGGAACTTACAATGAGCAGTTCTTC.

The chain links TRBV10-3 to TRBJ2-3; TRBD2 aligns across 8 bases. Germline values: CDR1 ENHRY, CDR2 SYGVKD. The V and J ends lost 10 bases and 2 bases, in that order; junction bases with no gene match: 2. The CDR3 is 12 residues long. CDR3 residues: CASSGVTDTQYF. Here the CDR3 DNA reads TGTGCCAGTAGCGGGGTCACAGATACGCAGTATTTT.

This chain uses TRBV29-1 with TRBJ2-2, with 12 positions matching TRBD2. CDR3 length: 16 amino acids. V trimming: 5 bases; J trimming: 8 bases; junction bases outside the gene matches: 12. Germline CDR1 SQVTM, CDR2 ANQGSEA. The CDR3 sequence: CSVPSGRVGLRGELFF. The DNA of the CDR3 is TGCAGCGTTCCTAGCGGGAGGGTGGGGTTACGAGGGGAGCTGTTTTTT.

The CDR3 loop reads CAWSPPGQGGSYEQYF. In DNA form, the CDR3 reads TGTGCCTGGAGCCCTCCGGGACAGGGTGGTTCCTACGAGCAGTACTTC. The J gene is TRBJ2-7, the V gene TRBV30; TRBD1 aligns across 9 bases. The V gene end was trimmed by 3 bases and the J gene end by 1 base; junction bases not matched to a gene: 10. CDR3 length: 16 amino acids. The germline V gene encodes CDR1 GTSNPN and CDR2 SVGIG (reference sequence).

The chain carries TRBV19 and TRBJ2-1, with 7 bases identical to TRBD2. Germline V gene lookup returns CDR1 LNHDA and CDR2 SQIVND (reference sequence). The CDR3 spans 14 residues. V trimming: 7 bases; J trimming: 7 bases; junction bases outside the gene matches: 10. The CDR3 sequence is CASTLEGAGNEQFF. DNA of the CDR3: TGTGCCAGTACCCTCGAAGGAGCGGGAAATGAGCAGTTCTTC.

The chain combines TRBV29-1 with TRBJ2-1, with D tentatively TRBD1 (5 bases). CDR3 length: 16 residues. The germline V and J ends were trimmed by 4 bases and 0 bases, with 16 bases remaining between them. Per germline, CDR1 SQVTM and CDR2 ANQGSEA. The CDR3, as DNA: TGCAGCGTTGGAAGACAGTCCCACTACTCCTACAATGAGCAGTTCTTC. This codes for CSVGRQSHYSYNEQFF.

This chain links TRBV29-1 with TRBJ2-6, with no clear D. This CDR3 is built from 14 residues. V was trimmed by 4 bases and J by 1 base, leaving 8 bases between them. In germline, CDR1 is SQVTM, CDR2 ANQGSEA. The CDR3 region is CSVGAASGANVLTF. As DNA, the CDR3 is TGCAGCGTTGGGGCGGCTTCTGGGGCCAACGTCCTGACTTTC.

CDR3 in amino acids: CASSFLGRGEKLFF. The DNA of the CDR3 is TGTGCCAGCAGCTTCTTGGGCAGGGGGGAAAAACTGTTTTTT. The chain carries TRBV7-6 and TRBJ1-4; 7 bases are a match to TRBD1. Trimming took 3 bases from V and 8 from J; bases not matched to a gene: 6. The CDR3 covers 14 residues. Germline CDR1 SGHVS, CDR2 FNYEAQ.

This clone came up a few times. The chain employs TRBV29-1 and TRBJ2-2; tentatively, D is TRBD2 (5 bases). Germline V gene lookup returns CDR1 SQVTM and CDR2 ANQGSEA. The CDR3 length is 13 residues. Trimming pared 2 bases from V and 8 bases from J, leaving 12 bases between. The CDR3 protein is CSVERERAGELFF. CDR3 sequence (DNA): TGCAGCGTTGAAAGGGAGAGGGCTGGGGAGCTGTTTTTT.

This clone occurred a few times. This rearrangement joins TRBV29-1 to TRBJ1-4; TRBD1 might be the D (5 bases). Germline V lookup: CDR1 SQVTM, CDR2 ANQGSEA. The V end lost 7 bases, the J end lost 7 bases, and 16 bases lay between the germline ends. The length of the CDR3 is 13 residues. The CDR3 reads CSGGSGAGEKLFF. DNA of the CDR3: TGCAGCGGCGGCTCCGGGGCGGGTGAAAAACTGTTTTTT.

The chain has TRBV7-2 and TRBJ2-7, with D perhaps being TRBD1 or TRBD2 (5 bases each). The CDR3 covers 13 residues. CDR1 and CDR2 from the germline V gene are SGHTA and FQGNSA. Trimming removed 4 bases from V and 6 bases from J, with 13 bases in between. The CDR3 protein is CASSWGWASEQYF. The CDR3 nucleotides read TGTGCCAGCAGCTGGGGGTGGGCTAGCGAGCAGTACTTC.

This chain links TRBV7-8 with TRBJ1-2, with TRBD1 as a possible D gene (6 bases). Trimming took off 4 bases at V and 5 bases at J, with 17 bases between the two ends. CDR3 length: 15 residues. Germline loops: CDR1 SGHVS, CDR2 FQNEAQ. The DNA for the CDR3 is TGTGCCAGCAGCTCAGGGGCGTCCGCGGGGTATGGCTACACCTTC. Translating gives CASSSGASAGYGYTF.

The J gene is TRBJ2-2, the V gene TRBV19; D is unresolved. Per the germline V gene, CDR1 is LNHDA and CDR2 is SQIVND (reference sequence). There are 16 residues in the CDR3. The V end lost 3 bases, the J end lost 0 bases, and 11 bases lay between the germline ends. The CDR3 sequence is CASSMSGLANTGELFF. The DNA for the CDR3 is TGTGCCAGTAGTATGTCTGGCCTCGCGAACACCGGGGAGCTGTTTTTT.

CDR3 region: CSVEGSLETQYF. For the CDR3, the DNA is TGCAGCGTCGAGGGCAGTCTCGAGACCCAGTACTTC. This chain links TRBV29-1 with TRBJ2-5, with D perhaps matching TRBD2 (5 bases). There are 12 residues in the CDR3. Trimming removed 6 bases at V and 5 bases at J, with 13 bases between. The germline CDR1 and CDR2 sequences are SQVTM and ANQGSEA.

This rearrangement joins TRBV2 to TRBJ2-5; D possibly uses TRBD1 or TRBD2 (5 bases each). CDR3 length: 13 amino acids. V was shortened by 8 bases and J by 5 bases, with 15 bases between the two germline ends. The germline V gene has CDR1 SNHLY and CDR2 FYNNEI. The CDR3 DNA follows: TGTGCCAGCCGTACCGGGGCCCCTGAGACCCAGTACTTC. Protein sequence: CASRTGAPETQYF. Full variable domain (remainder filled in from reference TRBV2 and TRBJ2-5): EPEVTQTPSHQVTQMGQEVILRCVPISNHLYFYWYRQILGQKVEFLVSFYNNEISEKSEIFDDQFSVERPDGSNFTLKIRSTKLEDSAMYFCASRTGAPETQYFGPGTRLLVL.

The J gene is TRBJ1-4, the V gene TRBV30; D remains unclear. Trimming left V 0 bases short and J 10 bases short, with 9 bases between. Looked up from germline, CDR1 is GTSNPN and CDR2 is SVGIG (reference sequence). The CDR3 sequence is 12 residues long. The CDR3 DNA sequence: TGTGCCTGGAGTGTACGGGTGGGAAAACTGTTTTTT. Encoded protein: CAWSVRVGKLFF.

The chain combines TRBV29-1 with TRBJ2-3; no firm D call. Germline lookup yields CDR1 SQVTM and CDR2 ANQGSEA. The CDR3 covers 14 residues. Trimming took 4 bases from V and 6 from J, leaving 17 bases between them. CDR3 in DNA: TGCAGCGTTGCTTATAGTGTACGAGGCGATACGCAGTATTTT. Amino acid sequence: CSVAYSVRGDTQYF.

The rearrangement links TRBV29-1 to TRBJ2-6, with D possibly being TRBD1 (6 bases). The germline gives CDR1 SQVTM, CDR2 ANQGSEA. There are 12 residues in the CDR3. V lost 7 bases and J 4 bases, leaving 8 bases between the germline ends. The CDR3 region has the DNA TGCAGCGCCCAGGGGGGGGCCAACGTCCTGACTTTC. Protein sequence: CSAQGGANVLTF.

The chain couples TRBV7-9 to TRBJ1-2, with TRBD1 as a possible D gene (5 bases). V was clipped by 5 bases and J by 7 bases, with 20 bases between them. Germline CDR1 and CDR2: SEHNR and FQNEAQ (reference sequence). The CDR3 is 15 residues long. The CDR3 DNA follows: TGTGCCAGCAGCCCACCAGGGACCGCAACGACTGGCTACACCTTC. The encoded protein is CASSPPGTATTGYTF.

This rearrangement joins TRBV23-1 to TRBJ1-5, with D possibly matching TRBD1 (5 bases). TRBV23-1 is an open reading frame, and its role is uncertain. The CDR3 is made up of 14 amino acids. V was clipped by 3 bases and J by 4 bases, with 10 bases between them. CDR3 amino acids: CASSQGGQNQPQHF. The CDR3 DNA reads TGCGCCAGCAGTCAGGGCGGACAAAATCAGCCCCAGCATTTT.

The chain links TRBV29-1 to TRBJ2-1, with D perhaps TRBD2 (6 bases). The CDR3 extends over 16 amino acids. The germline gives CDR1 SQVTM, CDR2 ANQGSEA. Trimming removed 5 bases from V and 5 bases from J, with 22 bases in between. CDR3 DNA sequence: TGCAGCGTTAGTAGCGTACGGGGGAACCTGGACAATGAGCAGTTCTTC. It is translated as CSVSSVRGNLDNEQFF.

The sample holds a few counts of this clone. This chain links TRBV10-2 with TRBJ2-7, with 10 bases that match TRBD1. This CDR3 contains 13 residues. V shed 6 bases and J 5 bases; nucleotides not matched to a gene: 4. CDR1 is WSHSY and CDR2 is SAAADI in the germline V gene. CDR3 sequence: CASRGQGRNEQYF. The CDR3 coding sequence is TGCGCCAGCAGGGGACAGGGGAGGAACGAGCAGTACTTC.

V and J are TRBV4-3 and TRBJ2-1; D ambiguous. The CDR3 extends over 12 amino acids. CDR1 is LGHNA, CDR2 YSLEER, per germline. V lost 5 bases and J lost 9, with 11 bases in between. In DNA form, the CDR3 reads TGCGCCAGCAGCTCAGCGTCGGGTGAGCAGTTCTTC. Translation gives CASSSASGEQFF.

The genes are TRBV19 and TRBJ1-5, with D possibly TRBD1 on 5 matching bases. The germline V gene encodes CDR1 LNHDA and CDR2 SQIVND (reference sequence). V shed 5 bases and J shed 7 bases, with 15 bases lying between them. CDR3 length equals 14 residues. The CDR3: CASSGRDRRQPQHF. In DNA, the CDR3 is TGTGCCAGTAGTGGGAGGGACCGGCGCCAGCCCCAGCATTTT. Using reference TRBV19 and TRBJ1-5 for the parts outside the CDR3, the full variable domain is DGGITQSPKYLFRKEGQNVTLSCEQNLNHDAMYWYRQDPGQGLRLIYYSQIVNDFQKGDIAEGYSVSREKKESFPLTVTSAQKNPTAFYLCASSGRDRRQPQHFGDGTRLSIL.

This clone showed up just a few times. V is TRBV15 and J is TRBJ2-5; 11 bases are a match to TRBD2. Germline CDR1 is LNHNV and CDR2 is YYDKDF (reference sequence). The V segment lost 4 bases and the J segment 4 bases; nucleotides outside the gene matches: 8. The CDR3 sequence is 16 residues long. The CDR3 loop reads CATSTRGTSGLETQYF. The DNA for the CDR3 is TGTGCCACCAGCACACGGGGGACTAGCGGATTAGAGACCCAGTACTTC.